This T cell receptor (beta chain) is drawn from a study of OX40 agonist ivuxolimab in advanced cancers. Study-level findings and limits: Partial responders receiving 0.1-3.0 mg/kg showed among the lowest clonal expansion. It was not determined which antigens were specifically recognized by the peripheral T cells that had undergone clonal expansion.

Sequencing was performed with immunoSEQ multiplex PCR; in TCRdb, only in-frame clones are kept and a portion is missing. The repertoire holds some 71,000 clones, roughly 89% seen once, with under 3.5% in the top ten. The V gene's germline CDR1 is ENHRY and CDR2 SYGVKD. Losses at the gene ends were 0 bases for V and 1 base for J; bases not matched to a gene: 12. This CDR3 region has 20 residues. Details on this clone: Its antigen is unknown.

The receptor was isolated from an adult with an advanced solid tumor such as melanoma, head and neck, liver or kidney cancer. The sequenced sample was CD4+ or CD8+ T cells sorted from blood, obtained in a trial of the OX40 agonist ivuxolimab. The chain carries TRBV10-3 and TRBJ1-1; 12 bases agree with TRBD1. The CDR3 is CAISESRRPGQGAGNTEAFF. DNA of the CDR3: TGTGCCATCAGTGAGTCAAGACGACCGGGACAGGGGGCGGGGAACACTGAAGCTTTCTTT.